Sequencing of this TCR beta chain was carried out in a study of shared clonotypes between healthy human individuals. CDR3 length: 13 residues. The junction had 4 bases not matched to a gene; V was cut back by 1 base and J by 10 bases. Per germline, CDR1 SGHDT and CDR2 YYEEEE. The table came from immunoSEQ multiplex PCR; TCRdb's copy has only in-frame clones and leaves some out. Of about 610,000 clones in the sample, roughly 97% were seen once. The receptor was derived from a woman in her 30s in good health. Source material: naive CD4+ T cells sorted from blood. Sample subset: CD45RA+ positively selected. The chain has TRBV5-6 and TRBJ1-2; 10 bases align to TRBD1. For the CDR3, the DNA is TGTGCCAGCAGCTTGAGACAGGGGGCTGACTACACCTTC. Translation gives CASSLRQGADYTF.